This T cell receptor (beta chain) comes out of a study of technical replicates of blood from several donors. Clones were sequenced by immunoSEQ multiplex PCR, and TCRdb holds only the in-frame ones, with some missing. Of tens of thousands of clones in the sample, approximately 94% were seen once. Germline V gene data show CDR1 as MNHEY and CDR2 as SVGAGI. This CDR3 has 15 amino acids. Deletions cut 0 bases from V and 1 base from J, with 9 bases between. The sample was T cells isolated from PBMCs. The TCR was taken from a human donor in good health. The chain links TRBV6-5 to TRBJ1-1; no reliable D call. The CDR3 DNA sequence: TGTGCCAGCAGTTACTCGGGCCGGCCGAACACTGAAGCTTTCTTT. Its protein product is CASSYSGRPNTEAFF.